This paragraph reports one T cell receptor (beta chain). What this receptor recognizes is not known. Nothing much larger sits one base from this clone, and base qualities are not available. This specimen comes from a study of T cell changes during pregnancy in multiple sclerosis (dated by TCRdb to between 2018 and 2021). In the study overall: In women with multiple sclerosis, the researchers looked at how the T cell repertoire shifted as pregnancy progressed.

In the germline V gene, CDR1 corresponds to MNHNS and CDR2 to SASEGT. Germline trimming amounts to 6 bases on V and 4 bases on J, with 9 as the count of junction bases outside the gene matches. Including cysteine and phenylalanine, the CDR3 has 15 amino acids. The kept DNA is CDR3 alone, 45 bases in frame from the first base. The library was produced with the immunoSEQ multiplex PCR assay. TCRdb took this table from immuneACCESS and kept in-frame rearrangements with V and J called. Such tables lack part of the clones; where checked against another copy, unresolved V genes explain under half of the gap, and the rest is unexplained. This sample lists 70,000 to 90,000 clones; about 93% were detected once. In total, the top ten clones hold approximately 0.93% of the sample.

This receptor was taken from a female donor with multiple sclerosis, enrolled in a pregnancy study. Sequenced here: peripheral blood, sampled in the first trimester of pregnancy. This chain is built from TRBV6-1 and TRBJ1-2; 9 middle bases align to TRBD1. At the DNA level, the sequence is TGTGCCAGCAGAGCCGACAGGGGGGGTTTCTATGGCTACACCTTC. It codes for CASRADRGGFYGYTF.